The TCR beta chain described here comes from a study of OX40 agonist ivuxolimab in advanced cancers. Overall study: Each patient was given ivuxolimab into a vein every 2 weeks, at 0.01 to 10 mg/kg. Patients treated during dose escalation were battling hepatocellular carcinoma, melanoma, renal cell or head and neck cancer. Study-level points and caveats: At 0.1 to 3.0 mg/kg, clonal expansion of CD4+ and CD8+ blood T cells had occurred by week 6.

Clones were sequenced by immunoSEQ multiplex PCR, and TCRdb holds only the in-frame ones, with some missing. This sample yields roughly 43,000 clones, of which about 90% are seen a single time; roughly 56% belongs to the top ten. The CDR3 has 16 amino acids. Trimming stripped 0 bases from V and 5 bases from J, with 14 bases between. On this clone itself: The antigen is not known.

This material consisted of CD4+ or CD8+ T cells sorted from blood, taken in a trial of the OX40 agonist ivuxolimab. The receptor was derived from an adult with an advanced solid tumor such as melanoma, head and neck, liver or kidney cancer. The chain uses TRBV23-1 and TRBJ2-1, with D perhaps TRBD2 (6 bases). TRBV23-1 falls under the ORF class, with uncertain function. CDR3 in amino acids: CASSQSQGRGNNEQFF. CDR3 nucleotides: TGCGCCAGCAGTCAATCGCAAGGCCGGGGGAACAATGAGCAGTTCTTC.